These T cell receptor beta chains were read from a single sample in a study of blood T cell repertoires in COVID-19. Libraries were prepared by immunoSEQ multiplex PCR; TCRdb keeps only in-frame clonotypes and omits some of them. The sample includes more than 95,000 clones, 85% to 90% of them seen just once. Sequenced: peripheral blood. These receptors all come from a man aged 45 to 65 with acute or convalescent COVID-19. Both conserved end residues are part of each CDR3. Each record gives: J gene, clone size, D gene, V gene, CDR3 DNA, CDR3 protein. The D gene is left open where the match is weak. Clone size is given for some rows only: seen once, a few or many times, or a class if the clone is expanded.

J gene: TRBJ2-2; clone size: .; D gene: TRBD2; V gene: TRBV5-4; CDR3 DNA: TGTGCCAGCAGCTTGAAAGGACTAGCGGGAGCCTTCAACACCGGGGAGCTGTTTTTT; CDR3 protein: CASSLKGLAGAFNTGELFF
J gene: TRBJ2-5; clone size: .; D gene: .; V gene: TRBV12-3/TRBV12-4; CDR3 DNA: TGTGCCAGCACCCTGGGGCCGGTAGAGACCCAGTACTTC; CDR3 protein: CASTLGPVETQYF
J gene: TRBJ1-1; clone size: .; D gene: TRBD1; V gene: TRBV2; CDR3 DNA: TGTGCCAGCCTGGGGACAGCGAACACTGAAGCTTTCTTT; CDR3 protein: CASLGTANTEAFF
J gene: TRBJ2-1; clone size: .; D gene: .; V gene: TRBV11-3; CDR3 DNA: TGTGCCAGCAGCTTATGGGCGGGGAGCTCCTACAATGAGCAGTTCTTC; CDR3 protein: CASSLWAGSSYNEQFF
J gene: TRBJ2-7; clone size: .; D gene: TRBD1; V gene: TRBV11-2; CDR3 DNA: TGTGCCAGCAGCCTAGGACAGGGTGGGTACGAGCAGTACTTC; CDR3 protein: CASSLGQGGYEQYF
J gene: TRBJ2-2; clone size: .; D gene: TRBD1; V gene: TRBV6-5; CDR3 DNA: TGTGCCATCTCGGACAGGGGTAGCACCGGGGAGCTGTTTTTT; CDR3 protein: CAISDRGSTGELFF
J gene: TRBJ2-7; clone size: few; D gene: .; V gene: TRBV28; CDR3 DNA: TGTGCCAGCAGTCCTTCCCGGAGGGCGAGGAAGCAGTACTTC; CDR3 protein: CASSPSRRARKQYF
J gene: TRBJ2-5; clone size: few; D gene: .; V gene: TRBV7-9; CDR3 DNA: TGTGCCAGCAGCTTCAGGGGGGAAGAGACCCAGTACTTC; CDR3 protein: CASSFRGEETQYF
J gene: TRBJ2-3; clone size: few; D gene: .; V gene: TRBV5-5; CDR3 DNA: TGTGCCAGCAGCTCCTCAGAGGGCTGGTCAGATACGCAGTATTTT; CDR3 protein: CASSSSEGWSDTQYF
J gene: TRBJ2-1; clone size: .; D gene: TRBD2; V gene: TRBV6-5; CDR3 DNA: TGTGCCAGCAGGCTACTAGCGGGAGTAATCAATGAGCAGTTCTTC; CDR3 protein: CASRLLAGVINEQFF
J gene: TRBJ1-1; clone size: .; D gene: TRBD1; V gene: TRBV30; CDR3 DNA: TGTGCCTGGACCCAGACAGGGGTTACTGAAGCTTTCTTT; CDR3 protein: CAWTQTGVTEAFF
J gene: TRBJ2-7; clone size: .; D gene: .; V gene: TRBV3-1/TRBV3-2; CDR3 DNA: TGTGCCAGCAGCCAAGAACAGGGTGCCGAGCAGTACTTC; CDR3 protein: CASSQEQGAEQYF
J gene: TRBJ2-7; clone size: few; D gene: TRBD1; V gene: TRBV28; CDR3 DNA: TGTGCCAGCAGTTTTAAGACAGGGGGAGCCTACGAGCAGTACTTC; CDR3 protein: CASSFKTGGAYEQYF
J gene: TRBJ2-1; clone size: once; D gene: .; V gene: TRBV2; CDR3 DNA: TGTGCCAGCAGTGTCCGACGGCTAGATGAGCAGTTCTTC; CDR3 protein: CASSVRRLDEQFF
J gene: TRBJ1-6; clone size: medium-sized; D gene: TRBD1; V gene: TRBV7-9; CDR3 DNA: TGTGCCAGCAGCTTAAGACAGGGAGTGGGATCACCCCTCCACTTT; CDR3 protein: CASSLRQGVGSPLHF
J gene: TRBJ2-2; clone size: .; D gene: TRBD2; V gene: TRBV7-8; CDR3 DNA: TGTGCCAGCAGCTCCCGCGGGGGGGCCGGGGAGCTGTTTTTT; CDR3 protein: CASSSRGGAGELFF
J gene: TRBJ2-3; clone size: .; D gene: TRBD2; V gene: TRBV2; CDR3 DNA: TGTGCCAGCAGCAAACTAGCGGGAGTGACAGATACGCAGTATTTT; CDR3 protein: CASSKLAGVTDTQYF
J gene: TRBJ2-7; clone size: .; D gene: .; V gene: TRBV12-5; CDR3 DNA: TGTGCTAGTGGTTCCCCCTTTAGAGCGGGCGTCACCTACGAGCAGTACTTC; CDR3 protein: CASGSPFRAGVTYEQYF
J gene: TRBJ2-1; clone size: few; D gene: .; V gene: TRBV5-4; CDR3 DNA: TGTGCCAGCAGCCCGAGCGTGGGGGCATCCTACAATGAGCAGTTCTTC; CDR3 protein: CASSPSVGASYNEQFF
J gene: TRBJ2-1; clone size: .; D gene: TRBD1; V gene: TRBV12-3/TRBV12-4; CDR3 DNA: TGTGCCAGCACCACGACAGGGAACAATGAGCAGTTCTTC; CDR3 protein: CASTTTGNNEQFF
J gene: TRBJ2-7; clone size: .; D gene: .; V gene: TRBV4-1; CDR3 DNA: TGCGCCAGCAGCCAAGAACTAGCCTACGAGCAGTACTTC; CDR3 protein: CASSQELAYEQYF
J gene: TRBJ2-7; clone size: .; D gene: .; V gene: TRBV19; CDR3 DNA: TGTGCCAGTAGTATAGGGGGCGGGGTCTACGAGCAGTACTTC; CDR3 protein: CASSIGGGVYEQYF
J gene: TRBJ1-4; clone size: .; D gene: .; V gene: TRBV18; CDR3 DNA: TGTGCCAGCTCACCAATCCGCAGTTCGAATGAAAAACTGTTTTTT; CDR3 protein: CASSPIRSSNEKLFF
J gene: TRBJ2-7; clone size: .; D gene: .; V gene: TRBV9; CDR3 DNA: TGTGCCAGCAGCGTAGAAGGGGGACCCTACGAGCAGTACTTC; CDR3 protein: CASSVEGGPYEQYF
J gene: TRBJ2-6; clone size: .; D gene: TRBD2; V gene: TRBV27; CDR3 DNA: TGTGCCAGCCGGGGGGGCTCATTTTCTGGGGCCAACGTCCTGACTTTC; CDR3 protein: CASRGGSFSGANVLTF
J gene: TRBJ2-3; clone size: .; D gene: .; V gene: TRBV18; CDR3 DNA: TGTGCCAGCTCACCCATGGGTAGCGGCACAGATACGCAGTATTTT; CDR3 protein: CASSPMGSGTDTQYF
J gene: TRBJ2-1; clone size: .; D gene: TRBD1; V gene: TRBV28; CDR3 DNA: TGTGCCAGCAGTCCAAACAGGGGAAATGAGCAGTTCTTC; CDR3 protein: CASSPNRGNEQFF
J gene: TRBJ2-3; clone size: .; D gene: TRBD2; V gene: TRBV10-3; CDR3 DNA: TGTGCCATCACCGAAAGCGGGAGTCAAACAGATACGCAGTATTTT; CDR3 protein: CAITESGSQTDTQYF
J gene: TRBJ2-7; clone size: .; D gene: TRBD2; V gene: TRBV3-1/TRBV3-2; CDR3 DNA: TGTGCCAGCAGCACCGGGACTAGTCTCTCCTACGAGCAGTACTTC; CDR3 protein: CASSTGTSLSYEQYF
J gene: TRBJ1-2; clone size: .; D gene: .; V gene: TRBV24-1; CDR3 DNA: TGTGCCACCAGTGATCCGGGGGAGGGGACTAAGGATGGCTACACCTTC; CDR3 protein: CATSDPGEGTKDGYTF
J gene: TRBJ2-2; clone size: .; D gene: .; V gene: TRBV5-1; CDR3 DNA: TGCGCCAGCAGACAGGCGTCGTTCACCGGGGAGCTGTTTTTT; CDR3 protein: CASRQASFTGELFF